The 16 T cell receptor beta chains below come from one sample, sequenced in a study of blood T cell repertoires in COVID-19. Sequencing was performed with immunoSEQ multiplex PCR; in TCRdb, only in-frame clones are kept and a portion is missing. The sample lists a few hundred thousand clones; about 83% were seen once. Specimen: peripheral blood. These receptors were taken from a woman aged 45-59 years with acute or convalescent COVID-19.

The genes are TRBV7-2 and TRBJ1-5, with a possible D match to TRBD1 (5 bases). Germline CDR1 reads SGHTA; CDR2 reads FQGNSA. The ends were cut back, 6 bases at V and 7 bases at J, with 16 bases in the middle. This CDR3 comprises 14 residues. This CDR3 reads CASSSQGLRQPQHF. For the CDR3, the DNA is TGTGCCAGCAGTTCTCAGGGTTTGCGGCAGCCCCAGCATTTT. The entire variable domain, with the rest obtained from reference TRBV7-2 and TRBJ1-5, is as follows: GAGVSQSPSNKVTEKGKDVELRCDPISGHTALYWYRQSLGQGLEFLIYFQGNSAPDKSGLPSDRFSAERTGGSVSTLTIQRTQQEDSAVYLCASSSQGLRQPQHFGDGTRLSIL.

Regarding this clone: The same CDR3 is also encoded by other DNA sequences in this sample. The chain couples TRBV6-5 to TRBJ1-1; 8 bases fit TRBD1. Germline loops: CDR1 MNHEY, CDR2 SVGAGI. This CDR3 has 15 residues. V lost 7 bases to trimming and J lost 0 bases; unmatched junction nucleotides: 7. This chain's CDR3 is CASTYQTGVNTEAFF. Here the CDR3 DNA reads TGTGCCAGCACGTATCAGACAGGGGTGAACACTGAAGCTTTCTTT.

The J gene is TRBJ2-2, the V gene TRBV28, with TRBD2 matching 8 bases. Per the germline V gene, CDR1 is MDHEN and CDR2 is SYDVKM. The CDR3 covers 14 residues. Unmatched junction bases numbered 5, after V lost 8 bases and J lost 3 bases. CDR3 DNA: TGTGCCAGCGGAGGACTAGCCTACACCGGGGAGCTGTTTTTT. This gives the protein CASGGLAYTGELFF.

The chain uses TRBV28 and TRBJ1-1; possibly TRBD1 for D (6 bases). In germline, CDR1 is MDHEN, CDR2 SYDVKM. Trimming left V 6 bases short and J 4 bases short, with 18 bases between. There are 15 residues in the CDR3. The CDR3 DNA reads TGTGCCAGCAGGTCAGGGGATAGGCAGAGCACTGAAGCTTTCTTT. This encodes CASRSGDRQSTEAFF.

This clone turned up a few times. This chain uses TRBV7-8 with TRBJ2-2, with D perhaps TRBD2 (5 bases). Between the trimmed V and J ends, which lost 4 bases and 7 bases, there was a span of 13 bases. Germline V lookup: CDR1 SGHVS, CDR2 FQNEAQ. The CDR3 consists of 14 residues. The CDR3 sequence is CASSSSSFSGELFF. CDR3 bases: TGTGCCAGCAGCTCCTCTAGCTTCAGCGGGGAGCTGTTTTTT.

The chain links TRBV7-8 to TRBJ2-7, with 8 bases lining up with TRBD1. The CDR3 covers 15 residues. The J segment lost 2 bases and the V segment lost 5 bases, leaving 8 bases of the junction unmatched. CDR1 SGHVS and CDR2 FQNEAQ come from the germline V gene. This CDR3 reads CASSKGSDRAYEQYF. CDR3 nucleotides: TGTGCCAGCAGCAAAGGGTCGGACAGGGCCTACGAGCAGTACTTC.

This chain's CDR3 is CASSIRQGKDKFF. DNA of the CDR3: TGTGCCAGCAGCATTAGACAGGGGAAAGATAAGTTCTTC. V is TRBV6-4 and J is TRBJ2-1; 8 bases are shared with TRBD1. V lost 6 bases to trimming and J lost 14 bases; unmatched junction nucleotides: 12. This CDR3 comprises 13 residues. CDR1 is MRHNA, CDR2 SNTAGT, per germline.

V usage is TRBV14 and J usage is TRBJ2-1, with 13 positions matching TRBD2. Per germline, CDR1 SGHDN and CDR2 FVKESK. Trimming at V came to 0 bases and at J to 8 bases, leaving 7 bases not matched to a gene. This CDR3 has 17 amino acids. CDR3 in amino acids: CASSQDLGLAGVYEQFF. The CDR3 DNA is TGTGCCAGCAGCCAAGACCTAGGACTAGCGGGAGTCTATGAGCAGTTCTTC.

The J gene is TRBJ2-7, the V gene TRBV2, with D maybe TRBD1 (6 bases). CDR3 length: 14 amino acids. Germline V gene data show CDR1 as SNHLY and CDR2 as FYNNEI. V lost 6 bases, J lost 6 bases, and 18 bases lay in between. The DNA of the CDR3 is TGTGCCAGCAGGGACAGATATCTCTCGGCCGAGCAGTACTTC. This translates into CASRDRYLSAEQYF.

V and J are TRBV29-1 and TRBJ2-7, with 8 bases that match TRBD1. The V and J ends lost 7 bases and 0 bases, in that order; junction bases with no gene match: 5. Germline V lookup: CDR1 SQVTM, CDR2 ANQGSEA. This CDR3 contains 13 residues. The CDR3 nucleotides are TGCAGCGGAATGACAGGGGACTCCTACGAGCAGTACTTC. Protein sequence: CSGMTGDSYEQYF.

J is TRBJ2-7 and V is TRBV2; D uncertain. The V end was cut by 5 bases, the J end by 7 bases, with 9 bases between. Germline CDR1 is SNHLY and CDR2 is FYNNEI. The CDR3 spans 11 residues. The CDR3 nucleotides are TGTGCCAGCAGTCTCCGGTGGGAGCAGTACTTC. Residues: CASSLRWEQYF.

The gene calls are TRBV24-1 and TRBJ2-5; no firm D call. CDR1 is KGHDR and CDR2 is SFDVKD in the germline V gene. There are 15 residues in the CDR3. Trimming took 4 bases from V and 2 from J, leaving 13 bases between them. The DNA for the CDR3 is TGTGCCACCAGTGACCACGGGTCGGGTCAAGAGACCCAGTACTTC. It specifies CATSDHGSGQETQYF.

This chain links TRBV4-3 with TRBJ2-3; maybe TRBD2 (5 bases). The CDR3 extends over 13 amino acids. Germline V lookup: CDR1 LGHNA, CDR2 YSLEER. Trimming left V 6 bases short and J 2 bases short, with 9 bases between. For the CDR3, the DNA is TGCGCCAGCAGTTACCGGGACACAGATACGCAGTATTTT. The encoded protein is CASSYRDTDTQYF.

V usage is TRBV4-3 and J usage is TRBJ1-1; unclear D gene. This CDR3 has 16 residues. V was clipped by 0 bases and J by 4 bases, with 15 bases between them. Germline V gives CDR1 LGHNA, CDR2 YSLEER. CDR3 region: CASSQDQAGLGTEAFF. The CDR3 DNA sequence: TGCGCCAGCAGCCAAGATCAAGCGGGTTTAGGCACTGAAGCTTTCTTT.

This clone occurred a few times. The chain is built from TRBV5-1 and TRBJ2-7; D is uncertain. Trimming removed 0 bases from V and 6 bases from J, with 16 bases in between. The CDR3 covers 15 residues. Germline loops: CDR1 SGHRS, CDR2 YFSETQ. The CDR3 sequence is CASSLAGSIVGEQYF. The CDR3 coding sequence is TGCGCCAGCAGCTTGGCAGGCTCCATCGTGGGCGAGCAGTACTTC.

This sequence joins TRBV6-4 and TRBJ2-5; the match to TRBD2 covers 10 bases. The length of the CDR3 is 18 residues. The V and J ends lost 0 bases and 1 base, in that order; junction bases with no gene match: 8. Germline CDR1 and CDR2: MRHNA and SNTAGT. CDR3 loop: CASSDSGTSDSIQETQYF. The CDR3 bases are TGTGCCAGCAGTGACTCTGGGACTAGCGATAGTATCCAAGAGACCCAGTACTTC.